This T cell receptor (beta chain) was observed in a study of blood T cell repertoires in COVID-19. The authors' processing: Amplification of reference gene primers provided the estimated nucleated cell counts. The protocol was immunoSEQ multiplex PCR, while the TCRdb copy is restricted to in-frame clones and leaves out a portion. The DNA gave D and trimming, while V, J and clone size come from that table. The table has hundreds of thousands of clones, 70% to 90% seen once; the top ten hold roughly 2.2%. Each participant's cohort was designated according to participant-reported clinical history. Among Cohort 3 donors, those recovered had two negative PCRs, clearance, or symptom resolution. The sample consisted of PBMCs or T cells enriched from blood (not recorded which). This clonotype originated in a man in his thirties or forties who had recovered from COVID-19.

The CDR3 nucleotides read TGTGCCATCAGGCAGGGTGGCTCTAGCGCAGATACGCAGTATTTT. Translation gives CAIRQGGSSADTQYF. The chain is built from TRBV10-3 and TRBJ2-3, with D maybe TRBD2 (6 bases). This CDR3 has 15 residues. Trimming removed 6 bases from V and 4 bases from J, with 17 bases in between. Germline CDR1 and CDR2: ENHRY and SYGVKD.